This entry is about one T cell receptor (beta chain). Antigen unknown. The data were taken from a study of identical twins. Every sampled donor was Caucasian and healthy. Study results and caveats: Donors were not followed over many years; analysis was cross-sectional. Fewer insertions marked abundant cord blood beta clonotypes; young adult naive trended weakly, memory not at all.

TCRdb re-called the 5' RACE reads with MiXCR, one entry per CDR3 protein. The data contain 500,000 to 600,000 distinct CDR3 sequences, less than 25% of them singletons. A further study also used this sample, focusing on T cells expressing NK-cell markers. That work contributes: Dominant NKG2C+ clonotypes in five to seven donors made up about 1.0-8% of CD8+ T cells.

Sequenced sample: CD4+ T cells sorted from blood. This TCR was recovered from a woman aged 18-29 years in good health.

CDR3 coding DNA: TGTGCCAGCAGCTTAGAAACAGGGAGCAAGACCCAGTACTTC. Translated: CASSLETGSKTQYF. V gene TRBV11-2 combines with J gene TRBJ2-5, with a weak D call TRBD1 (6 bases). The CDR3 contains 14 residues. V lost 0 bases to trimming and J lost 6 bases, with 11 bases between them. CDR1 is SGHAT, CDR2 FQNNGV, per germline.